A single sample is the source of the 20 T cell receptor beta chains below, sequenced in a study of response to subunit inactivated influenza vaccine. TCRdb analysed the RT-PCR reads with MiXCR anew, one entry per CDR3 protein. This sample yields about 650,000 distinct CDR3 sequences, of which 14% are seen a single time; about 7.4% belongs to the top ten. Sequenced material: PBMCs from blood, taken 14 days before vaccination. These receptors all come from a man aged 50 to 59 who received an inactivated influenza vaccine.

The gene calls are TRBV28 and TRBJ2-1; tentative D call: TRBD1 (6 bases). CDR1 MDHEN and CDR2 SYDVKM come from the germline V gene. The CDR3 is 13 amino acids. V was cut by 6 bases and J by 7 bases, with 13 bases left in between. In nucleotides, the CDR3 is TGTGCCAGCAGGGACAGCACGACGAATGAGCAGTTCTTC. Translating gives CASRDSTTNEQFF.

The chain links TRBV5-1 to TRBJ1-2; D ambiguous. The CDR3 sequence is 14 residues long. Trimming removed 4 bases from V and 4 bases from J, with 14 bases in between. Germline V gene sequence: CDR1 SGHRS, CDR2 YFSETQ. The CDR3 here is CASSPQTPSYGYTF. In nucleotides, the CDR3 is TGCGCCAGCAGCCCACAGACACCATCCTATGGCTACACCTTC.

For the CDR3, the DNA is TGTGCCAGCAGTGACATAAATCAGCCCCAGCATTTT. The encoded protein is CASSDINQPQHF. The chain couples TRBV28 to TRBJ1-5; no definite D call. V lost 5 bases and J lost 4, with 6 bases in between. CDR3 size: 12 residues. CDR1 and CDR2 (germline): MDHEN, SYDVKM.

This clonotype was counted only a few times. This chain links TRBV10-3 with TRBJ2-1; TRBD2 matches 9 bases. This CDR3 contains 16 residues. From germline, CDR1 is ENHRY and CDR2 SYGVKD. The V gene end was trimmed by 2 bases and the J gene end by 4 bases; junction bases not matched to a gene: 6. CDR3 sequence (DNA): TGTGCCATCAGTGAGGGGAGCGGGAGGTCTTACAATGAGCAGTTCTTC. Translating gives CAISEGSGRSYNEQFF.

This clonotype occurred a few times. J is TRBJ2-7 and V is TRBV5-8, with D possibly matching TRBD1 (6 bases). Trimming took off 0 bases at V and 3 bases at J, with 13 bases between the two ends. The CDR3 length is 15 residues. Germline assignment: CDR1 SGHTS and CDR2 YDEGEE. The CDR3 spells CASSLVGQGLYEQYF. CDR3 nucleotides: TGTGCCAGCAGCTTGGTGGGGCAGGGGCTCTACGAGCAGTACTTC.

V usage is TRBV6-2 or TRBV6-3 and J usage is TRBJ2-2; weak D call: TRBD2 (5 bases). Trimming pared 6 bases from V and 0 bases from J, leaving 8 bases between. In germline, CDR1 is MNHEY, CDR2 SVGEGT. The CDR3 spans 14 residues. The CDR3 DNA follows: TGTGCCAGCAGCGACTACACGAACACCGGGGAGCTGTTTTTT. It is translated as CASSDYTNTGELFF.

A few counts support this clonotype. This chain connects TRBV12-3 or TRBV12-4 to TRBJ1-2, with D uncertain. Trimming left V 6 bases short and J 3 bases short, with 11 bases between. This CDR3 is 13 amino acids long. CDR3 amino acids: CASSLRADYGYTF. The CDR3 bases are TGTGCCAGCAGCCTGCGGGCAGACTATGGCTACACCTTC.

The chain recombines TRBV5-1 with TRBJ1-1, with D uncertain. CDR1 and CDR2 from the germline V gene are SGHRS and YFSETQ. V lost 0 bases and J 0 bases, leaving 12 bases between the germline ends. CDR3 length: 16 residues. CDR3 region: CASSLGLLQMNTEAFF. The CDR3 DNA reads as TGCGCCAGCAGCTTGGGCTTACTTCAAATGAACACTGAAGCTTTCTTT.

This clonotype was recorded a few times. The J gene is TRBJ2-5, the V gene TRBV7-2, with D uncertain. This CDR3 contains 16 residues. V was pared by 5 bases and J by 7 bases, with 23 bases between. CDR1 and CDR2 from the germline V gene are SGHTA and FQGNSA. The CDR3 coding sequence is TGTGCCAGCAGCCCAAACGCAGCCCCCCCGGGTGGGACCCAGTACTTC. Translating gives CASSPNAAPPGGTQYF.

This clonotype was detected a few times. The J gene is TRBJ2-3, the V gene TRBV5-1; D uncertain. The CDR3 extends over 12 amino acids. Looked up from germline, CDR1 is SGHRS and CDR2 is YFSETQ. Between the trimmed V and J ends, which lost 4 bases and 8 bases, there was a span of 11 bases. Here the CDR3 DNA reads TGCGCCAGCAGCCCTAACGAAGGTACGCAGTATTTT. Encoded protein: CASSPNEGTQYF.

This clonotype was observed a few times. V is TRBV29-1 and J is TRBJ2-5; D is ambiguous. V was shortened by 0 bases and J by 8 bases, with 22 bases between the two germline ends. CDR1 is SQVTM, CDR2 ANQGSEA, per germline. This CDR3 is 16 amino acids long. The DNA for the CDR3 is TGCAGCGTTGAAGATCGAGCCAGTTTCCGAAGAGAAACCCAGTACTTC. Translation gives CSVEDRASFRRETQYF. Drawing the rest from reference TRBV29-1 and TRBJ2-5, the complete variable domain is SAVISQKPSRDICQRGTSLTIQCQVDSQVTMMFWYRQQPGQSLTLIATANQGSEATYESGFVIDKFPISRPNLTFSTLTVSNMSPEDSSIYLCSVEDRASFRRETQYFGPGTRLLVL.

The V call is TRBV2, the J call TRBJ1-5, with D perhaps matching TRBD1 (6 bases). The CDR3 totals 18 residues. CDR1 SNHLY and CDR2 FYNNEI come from the germline V gene. Trimming left V 4 bases short and J 1 base short, with 20 bases between. Here the CDR3 DNA reads TGTGCCAGCAGTGTCCGACAGGCGGAGAGGGGGAGCAATCAGCCCCAGCATTTT. This encodes CASSVRQAERGSNQPQHF.

This clonotype was seen a handful of times. This chain links TRBV19 with TRBJ2-1; tentatively, D is TRBD1 (6 bases). The CDR3 runs 13 residues. Germline V CDR1 and CDR2: LNHDA, SQIVND (reference sequence). With 3 bases removed from V and 9 bases from J, the gap between germline ends came to 12 bases. The CDR3 DNA reads as TGTGCCAGTAGTATTGGCAGAGGGGGTGAGCAGTTCTTC. Translated: CASSIGRGGEQFF.

The J gene is TRBJ1-4, the V gene TRBV20-1; the match to TRBD1 covers 8 bases. Trimming removed 5 bases from V and 3 bases from J; junction bases left unmatched: 5. Germline V CDR1 and CDR2: DFQATT, SNEGSKA (reference sequence). The CDR3 is 14 amino acids. The CDR3 bases are TGCAGTGCTGACCCGGGACAGGCTAATGAAAAACTGTTTTTT. It translates to CSADPGQANEKLFF.

The chain is built from TRBV4-3 and TRBJ2-2; 11 bases match TRBD1. The CDR3 has 16 residues. Germline CDR1 reads LGHNA; CDR2 reads YSLEER. The J segment lost 3 bases and the V segment lost 4 bases, leaving 4 bases of the junction unmatched. CDR3 bases: TGCGCCAGCAGCCCACTGGGACAGGGGGACACCGGGGAGCTGTTTTTT. The encoded protein is CASSPLGQGDTGELFF.

This clonotype was recorded at least ten times. This chain connects TRBV18 to TRBJ1-2, with D uncertain. CDR1 is KGHSH, CDR2 LQKENI, per germline. Between the trimmed V and J ends, which lost 6 bases and 4 bases, there was a span of 9 bases. This CDR3 comprises 12 residues. CDR3 bases: TGTGCCAGCTCCGTCGATGGCTATGGCTACACCTTC. Its protein product is CASSVDGYGYTF.

The chain joins TRBV29-1 to TRBJ2-2; a weak D match, TRBD1 (6 bases). Trimming cost V 3 bases and J 0 bases, with 11 bases left between them. Germline V gene data show CDR1 as SQVTM and CDR2 as ANQGSEA. This CDR3 is built from 15 residues. The CDR3 loop reads CSVEGQRTNTGELFF. In DNA form, the CDR3 reads TGCAGCGTTGAGGGACAACGTACGAACACCGGGGAGCTGTTTTTT.

This chain joins TRBV12-3 or TRBV12-4 and TRBJ1-4; D perhaps matches TRBD1 (5 bases). The CDR3 length is 14 residues. The V end was cut by 1 base, the J end by 8 bases, with 11 bases between. This CDR3 is CASSLEGSGEKLFF. Written as DNA, the CDR3 is TGTGCCAGCAGTTTAGAGGGGTCCGGGGAAAAACTGTTTTTT.

This clonotype showed up many times. The chain uses TRBV29-1 and TRBJ2-7; maybe TRBD1 (5 bases). Germline loops: CDR1 SQVTM, CDR2 ANQGSEA. CDR3 length: 14 amino acids. The V end was cut by 5 bases, the J end by 3 bases, with 17 bases between. The CDR3 is CSVSTMDIRYEQYF. The CDR3 DNA follows: TGCAGCGTTTCAACCATGGACATACGCTACGAGCAGTACTTC.

There are many counts of this clonotype. The CDR3 loop reads CSAQLAGGAKETQYF. DNA for the CDR3: TGCAGTGCACAACTAGCGGGGGGAGCCAAAGAGACCCAGTACTTC. This chain connects TRBV20-1 to TRBJ2-5; 12 nucleotides agree with TRBD2. The germline V gene encodes CDR1 DFQATT and CDR2 SNEGSKA (reference sequence). This CDR3 spans 15 amino acids. With V trimmed by 6 bases and J by 3 bases, 8 bases remained unmatched.